This T cell receptor (beta chain) was documented in a study of monozygotic twins with inflammatory bowel disease. The CDR3 is 15 amino acids. Looked up from germline, CDR1 is GTSNPN and CDR2 is SVGIG (reference sequence). TCRdb reprocessed the 5' RACE reads, keeping one entry per CDR3 protein, no DNA. The sample includes approximately 100,000 distinct CDR3 sequences. Material: blood. This sequence joins TRBV30 and TRBJ2-3. The TCR was taken from a human donor with ulcerative colitis or Crohn's disease, or a healthy co-twin of an affected twin (not recorded which). This CDR3 reads CASINRVGGTDTQYF.